One sample yielded the 28 T cell receptor beta chains listed below, sequenced in a study of OX40 agonist ivuxolimab in advanced cancers. The receptor library was made with the immunoSEQ multiplex PCR assay. Imported from immuneACCESS, the table was reduced by TCRdb to in-frame sequences with V and J called. These copies leave out some clones; in studies compared against another copy, an unresolved V gene accounts for under half, and the cause of the remainder is not known. For this sample there are some 85,000 clones; around 87% appear just once. The ten most abundant clones make up over 0.2% of the sample. The source material was CD4+ or CD8+ T cells sorted from blood, sampled in a trial of the OX40 agonist ivuxolimab. The origin of the receptors is an adult with an advanced solid tumor such as melanoma, head and neck, liver or kidney cancer.

The rearrangement joins TRBV4-2 to TRBJ1-2; 7 bases agree with TRBD1. With V trimmed by 3 bases and J by 2 bases, 3 bases remained unmatched. There are 14 residues in the CDR3. CDR1 and CDR2 from the germline V gene are LGHNA and YNFKEQ. DNA for the CDR3: TGTGCCAGCAGCCACGGGACAGAAAACTATGGCTACACCTTC. Amino acid sequence: CASSHGTENYGYTF.

This chain uses TRBV27 with TRBJ2-7; TRBD2 agrees at 8 bases. In germline, CDR1 is MNHEY, CDR2 SMNVEV (reference sequence). Trimming took 8 bases from V and 2 from J; bases not matched to a gene: 11. The CDR3 is made up of 15 amino acids. In nucleotides, the CDR3 is TGTGCCAGCGCTACTAGCGGAGCCGTAACCTACGAGCAGTACTTC. Its protein is CASATSGAVTYEQYF.

This sequence joins TRBV19 and TRBJ1-6; possibly TRBD1 for D (5 bases). V was cut by 5 bases and J by 7 bases, with 9 bases left in between. CDR1 LNHDA and CDR2 SQIVND come from the germline V gene (reference sequence). The CDR3 spans 13 residues. Here the CDR3 reads CASSPRGNSPLHF. CDR3 sequence (DNA): TGTGCCAGTAGTCCCCGGGGGAATTCACCCCTCCACTTT.

The rearrangement uses TRBV5-5 and TRBJ1-1; a possible D gene is TRBD1 (6 bases). The V end was cut by 3 bases, the J end by 4 bases, with 16 bases between. Germline CDR1 SGHKS, CDR2 YYEKEE (reference sequence). There are 15 residues in the CDR3. The CDR3 spells CASSWAAGEGTEAFF. The DNA for the CDR3 is TGTGCCAGCAGCTGGGCGGCAGGGGAGGGCACTGAAGCTTTCTTT.

The J gene is TRBJ2-7, the V gene TRBV19; 10 bases line up with TRBD2. V lost 7 bases, J lost 4 bases, and 7 bases stayed unmatched. Germline V gives CDR1 LNHDA, CDR2 SQIVND (reference sequence). CDR3 length equals 14 residues. CDR3 bases: TGTGCCAGTACAAAAACTAGCGGGACTTACGAGCAGTACTTC. Translating it yields CASTKTSGTYEQYF.

The chain has TRBV28 and TRBJ2-7, with D uncertain. The V and J ends lost 2 bases and 7 bases respectively, with 9 bases between them. CDR3 size: 12 residues. The germline gives CDR1 MDHEN, CDR2 SYDVKM. CDR3 protein: CASSLVLTEQYF. The CDR3 DNA sequence: TGTGCCAGCAGTTTAGTTTTGACAGAGCAGTACTTC.

The genes are TRBV19 and TRBJ1-1; weak D call: TRBD1 (5 bases). The V end was cut by 2 bases, the J end by 5 bases, with 9 bases between. CDR1 and CDR2 from the germline V gene are LNHDA and SQIVND (reference sequence). The CDR3 spans 13 residues. DNA for the CDR3: TGTGCCAGTAGTATACCTCGGGGGACTGAAGCTTTCTTT. Translated: CASSIPRGTEAFF.

This chain links TRBV25-1 with TRBJ1-4; tentatively, D is TRBD1 (6 bases). Germline-derived CDR1 and CDR2 are MGHDK and SYGVNS. Trimming stripped 4 bases from V and 8 bases from J, with 11 bases between. This CDR3 region has 13 residues. In nucleotides, the CDR3 is TGTGCCAGCAGTGTACAGGGTGGCGAAAAACTGTTTTTT. It specifies CASSVQGGEKLFF.

The J gene is TRBJ2-3, the V gene TRBV11-3; TRBD2 matches 7 bases. With 5 bases clipped from V and 3 bases from J, the junction kept 5 bases outside the gene matches. Germline lookup yields CDR1 SGHNT and CDR2 YENEEA. There are 14 residues in the CDR3. For the CDR3, the DNA is TGTGCCAGCAGCCCGGGGGGACTGACAGATACGCAGTATTTT. Encoded protein: CASSPGGLTDTQYF.

This clone has just one count. V gene TRBV11-3 combines with J gene TRBJ2-6; D ambiguous. CDR1 and CDR2 (germline): SGHNT, YENEEA. CDR3 length: 18 residues. Trimming removed 0 bases from V and 1 base from J, with 13 bases in between. The CDR3 DNA follows: TGTGCCAGCAGCTTAGACGCGATTACCGGGTCTGGGGCCAACGTCCTGACTTTC. This translates into CASSLDAITGSGANVLTF.

The rearrangement joins TRBV5-1 to TRBJ2-1, with a weak D call TRBD2 (6 bases). The CDR3 has 14 amino acids. Germline-derived CDR1 and CDR2 are SGHRS and YFSETQ. Trimming took 4 bases from V and 0 from J, leaving 8 bases between them. The CDR3 loop is CASSGAGSYNEQFF. The DNA of the CDR3 is TGCGCCAGCAGCGGAGCGGGCTCCTACAATGAGCAGTTCTTC.

The chain couples TRBV5-4 to TRBJ1-2; no definite D call. CDR1 is SGHNT and CDR2 is YYREEE in the germline V gene (reference sequence). Trimming took 0 bases from V and 8 from J, leaving 8 bases between them. This CDR3 region has 12 residues. This CDR3 reads CASSLGPLGYTF. Here the CDR3 DNA reads TGTGCCAGCAGCTTGGGACCCCTGGGCTACACCTTC.

This clone was seen only once. The CDR3 sequence: CASSEAGTGYQNIQYF. The CDR3 DNA reads as TGTGCCAGCAGTGAAGCGGGGACAGGGTATCAAAACATTCAGTACTTC. The chain recombines TRBV6-1 with TRBJ2-4; TRBD1 agrees at 9 bases. V gave up 0 bases and J gave up 5 bases; unmatched junction bases: 5. Germline CDR1 MNHNS, CDR2 SASEGT. The CDR3 is 16 residues long.

The chain is built from TRBV5-1 and TRBJ1-1; possibly TRBD1 for D (5 bases). The V end lost 4 bases, the J end lost 2 bases, and 12 bases lay between the germline ends. CDR1 is SGHRS, CDR2 YFSETQ, per germline. The CDR3 runs 14 residues. Here the CDR3 reads CASSVNTGNTEAFF. The CDR3 nucleotides read TGCGCCAGCAGCGTGAATACAGGCAACACTGAAGCTTTCTTT.

This clone was observed a single time. The CDR3 here is CASSSGPAYNEQFF. CDR3 DNA sequence: TGCGCCAGCAGCTCGGGACCCGCCTACAATGAGCAGTTCTTC. The chain links TRBV5-1 to TRBJ2-1, with D possibly being TRBD1 or TRBD2 (5 bases each). CDR1 SGHRS and CDR2 YFSETQ come from the germline V gene. Trimming removed 3 bases from V and 2 bases from J, with 9 bases in between. This CDR3 is built from 14 residues.

The chain couples TRBV2 to TRBJ1-1; D may be TRBD1 (5 bases). The germline gives CDR1 SNHLY, CDR2 FYNNEI. Trimming shortened V by 7 bases and J by 1 base, and 16 bases separated the two germline ends. The CDR3 runs to 15 residues. The CDR3 reads CASTSRDGPNTEAFF. The CDR3, as DNA: TGTGCCAGCACAAGCCGGGACGGACCGAACACTGAAGCTTTCTTT. The whole variable domain, filled in from reference TRBV2 and TRBJ1-1, reads EPEVTQTPSHQVTQMGQEVILRCVPISNHLYFYWYRQILGQKVEFLVSFYNNEISEKSEIFDDQFSVERPDGSNFTLKIRSTKLEDSAMYFCASTSRDGPNTEAFFGQGTRLTVV.

The J gene is TRBJ2-7, the V gene TRBV4-3; 10 bases fit TRBD2. The germline gives CDR1 LGHNA, CDR2 YSLEER. This CDR3 region has 16 residues. V was clipped by 0 bases and J by 6 bases; unmatched bases: 8. The CDR3 spells CASSQDTLAGAREQYF. The CDR3 nucleotides read TGCGCCAGCAGCCAAGATACGCTAGCGGGAGCCCGCGAGCAGTACTTC.

In regard to this clone: The junction shows a germline mismatch at one end, possibly a read error. The chain carries TRBV2 and TRBJ2-7; no firm D call. This CDR3 comprises 10 residues. The V gene's germline CDR1 is SNHLY and CDR2 FYNNEI. The CDR3 DNA reads TGTGCCAGCAGCCGGGCCCTCCCCTTCTTC. It is translated as CASSRALPFF.

The rearrangement links TRBV6-1 to TRBJ2-2; D possibly corresponds to TRBD1 (6 bases). The CDR3 covers 14 residues. CDR1 and CDR2 (germline): MNHNS, SASEGT. Deletions cut 2 bases from V and 6 bases from J, with 10 bases between. The CDR3 DNA reads as TGTGCCAGCAGTGAATTGTGGGGGCCCGGGGAGCTGTTTTTT. Its translation is CASSELWGPGELFF.

This chain connects TRBV6-5 to TRBJ1-1, with a possible D match to TRBD1 (6 bases). Germline V gene data show CDR1 as MNHEY and CDR2 as SVGAGI. Trimming left V 6 bases short and J 11 bases short, with 19 bases between. CDR3 length: 13 residues. The CDR3 DNA is TGTGCCAGCAGGGACCCCCAGGGGCTTCTGGCTTTCTTT. This encodes CASRDPQGLLAFF.

This clone was counted once. J is TRBJ2-5 and V is TRBV5-4; 8 nucleotides match TRBD1. After removal of 0 bases from V and 3 bases from J, the junction contained 4 bases not matched to a gene. The CDR3 has 15 residues. The germline V gene has CDR1 SGHNT and CDR2 YYREEE (reference sequence). CDR3 DNA: TGTGCCAGCAGCTTGGAGACAGGGGTAAAAGAGACCCAGTACTTC. Protein: CASSLETGVKETQYF.

The chain combines TRBV6-1 with TRBJ2-1, with 9 bases aligning to TRBD2. This CDR3 is built from 17 residues. Trimming cost V 4 bases and J 2 bases; bases outside gene matches: 9. Germline CDR1 MNHNS, CDR2 SASEGT. CDR3 DNA: TGTGCCAGCAGTGTTTTTACTAGCGGGTATACCTACAATGAGCAGTTCTTC. This translates into CASSVFTSGYTYNEQFF.

Worth noting for this clone: The CDR3 ends on some other residue instead of the conserved phenylalanine or tryptophan, so this is likely a read error. The DNA is omitted, as the CDR3 cannot be located on it reliably, and the CDR3 follows TCRdb's listing. This chain links TRBV14 with TRBJ1-2. In germline, CDR1 is SGHDN, CDR2 FVKESK. The CDR3 is 12 residues long, counting both termini. CDR3 in amino acids: CASSQDQVPRLG.

In DNA form, the CDR3 reads TGTGCCAGCACGGGAGTCAGCTACGAGCAGTACTTC. Translated: CASTGVSYEQYF. The chain is built from TRBV5-8 and TRBJ2-7; D is perhaps TRBD2 (6 bases). CDR1 and CDR2 (germline): SGHTS, YDEGEE. The V end lost 6 bases, the J end lost 3 bases, and 10 bases lay between the germline ends. This CDR3 has 12 amino acids.

The CDR3 reads CASSQQEGYNEQFF. In nucleotides, the CDR3 is TGTGCCAGCAGCCAACAAGAGGGGTACAATGAGCAGTTCTTC. The chain has TRBV5-4 and TRBJ2-1; D tentatively fits TRBD1 or TRBD2 (5 bases each). Per the germline V gene, CDR1 is SGHNT and CDR2 is YYREEE (reference sequence). CDR3 length: 14 residues. V dropped 4 bases and J dropped 4 bases, with 12 bases sitting between them.

This rearrangement joins TRBV2 to TRBJ2-7; tentative D call: TRBD1 (6 bases). V was shortened by 7 bases and J by 3 bases, with 19 bases between the two germline ends. The CDR3 sequence is 15 residues long. Germline V gives CDR1 SNHLY, CDR2 FYNNEI. The CDR3 sequence is CASKETGLPYYEQYF. As DNA, the CDR3 is TGTGCCAGCAAAGAGACAGGCCTCCCCTACTACGAGCAGTACTTC.

The J gene is TRBJ2-1, the V gene TRBV7-9, with TRBD1 as a possible D gene (6 bases). Trimming took off 5 bases at V and 10 bases at J, with 12 bases between the two ends. This CDR3 comprises 12 residues. Germline CDR1 and CDR2: SEHNR and FQNEAQ (reference sequence). In DNA, the CDR3 is TGTGCCAGCAGCATCTACCAGGGGGAGCAGTTCTTC. It encodes CASSIYQGEQFF. Complete variable domain (other parts from reference TRBV7-9 and TRBJ2-1): DTGVSQNPRHKITKRGQNVTFRCDPISEHNRLYWYRQTLGQGPEFLTYFQNEAQLEKSRLLSDRFSAERPKGSFSTLEIQRTEQGDSAMYLCASSIYQGEQFFGPGTRLTVL.

CDR3 in DNA: TGTGCCAGCAGCTTAGAGGGGGGCTACGAGCAGTACTTC. Residues: CASSLEGGYEQYF. The chain combines TRBV7-9 with TRBJ2-7; D may match TRBD1 or TRBD2 (6 bases each). V was cut by 1 base and J by 3 bases, with 7 bases left in between. This CDR3 region has 13 residues. The germline CDR1 and CDR2 sequences are SEHNR and FQNEAQ (reference sequence).